This TCR beta chain was retrieved from a study of radiotherapy plus CTLA-4 blockade in lung cancer. In the study overall: Among enrolled patients, roughly 20% responded and 31% achieved disease control. The study, taken as a whole, reports: Early blood T cell clone changes and increased post-radiation serum interferon-beta were reportedly the strongest response predictors. Radiotherapy was combined with ipilimumab, and tumor-derived TCR clones then expanded in blood.

With regard to this clone: Antigen: not known. Other DNA sequences in the same sample also yield this CDR3.

Trimming removed 6 bases from V and 6 bases from J; junction bases left unmatched: 7. Germline CDR1 and CDR2: MNHNS and SASEGT. This CDR3 comprises 15 residues. Profiled with immunoSEQ multiplex PCR; TCRdb holds only in-frame clones, not every one. The sample lists tens of thousands of clones, 84% occurring once. The chain couples TRBV6-1 to TRBJ2-3; TRBD2 matches at 12 bases. Sequenced here: peripheral blood, sampled from a patient treated with radiotherapy plus ipilimumab. This sequence originates from a human donor with non-small cell lung cancer whose response to radiotherapy plus ipilimumab could not be evaluated. The CDR3 DNA sequence: TGTGCCAGCAGACAAGGACTAGCGGGAACCGATACGCAGTATTTT. This sequence encodes CASRQGLAGTDTQYF.